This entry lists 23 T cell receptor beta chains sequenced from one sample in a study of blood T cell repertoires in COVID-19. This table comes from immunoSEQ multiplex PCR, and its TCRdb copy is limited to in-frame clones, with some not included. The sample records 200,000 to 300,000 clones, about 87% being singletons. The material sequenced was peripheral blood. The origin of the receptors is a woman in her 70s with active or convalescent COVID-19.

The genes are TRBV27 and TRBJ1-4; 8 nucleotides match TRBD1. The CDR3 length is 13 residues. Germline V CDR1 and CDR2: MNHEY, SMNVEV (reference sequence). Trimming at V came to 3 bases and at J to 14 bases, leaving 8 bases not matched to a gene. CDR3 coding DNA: TGTGCCAGCAGTTTCTCCAGGGGGCGGAAGCTGTTTTTT. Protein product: CASSFSRGRKLFF.

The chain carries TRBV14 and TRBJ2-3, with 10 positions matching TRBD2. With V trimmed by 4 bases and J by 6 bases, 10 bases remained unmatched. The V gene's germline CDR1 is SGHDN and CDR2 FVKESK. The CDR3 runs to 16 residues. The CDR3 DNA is TGTGCCAGCAGCCTAATTAGCGGGGGGCGGACGGATACGCAGTATTTT. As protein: CASSLISGGRTDTQYF.

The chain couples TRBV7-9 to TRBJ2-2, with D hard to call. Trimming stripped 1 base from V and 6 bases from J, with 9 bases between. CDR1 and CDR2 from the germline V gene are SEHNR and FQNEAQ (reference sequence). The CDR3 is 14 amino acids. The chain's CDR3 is CASSLGRSPGELFF. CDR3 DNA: TGTGCCAGCAGCTTAGGTAGAAGTCCCGGGGAGCTGTTTTTT.

This CDR3 reads CASSIEHEDNQPQHF. CDR3 in DNA: TGTGCCAGTAGTATAGAACACGAAGACAATCAGCCCCAGCATTTT. This sequence joins TRBV19 and TRBJ1-5, with D unresolved. The CDR3 covers 15 residues. The germline V gene has CDR1 LNHDA and CDR2 SQIVND (reference sequence). The V and J ends lost 0 bases and 3 bases respectively, with 9 bases between them.

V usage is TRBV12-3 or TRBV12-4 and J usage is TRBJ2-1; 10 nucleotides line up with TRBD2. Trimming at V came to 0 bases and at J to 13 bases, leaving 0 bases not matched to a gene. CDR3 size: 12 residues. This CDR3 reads CASSLALAGQFF. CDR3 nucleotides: TGTGCCAGCAGTTTAGCACTAGCGGGACAGTTCTTC.

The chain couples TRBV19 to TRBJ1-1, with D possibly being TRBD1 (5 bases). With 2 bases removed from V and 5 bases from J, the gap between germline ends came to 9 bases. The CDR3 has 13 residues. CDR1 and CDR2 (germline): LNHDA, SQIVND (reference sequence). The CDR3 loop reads CASSIKGRTEAFF. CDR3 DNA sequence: TGTGCCAGTAGTATAAAGGGGAGGACTGAAGCTTTCTTT.

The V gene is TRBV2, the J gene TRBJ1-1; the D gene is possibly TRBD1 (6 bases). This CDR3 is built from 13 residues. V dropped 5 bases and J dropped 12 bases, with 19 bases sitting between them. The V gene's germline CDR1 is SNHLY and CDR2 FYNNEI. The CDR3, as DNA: TGTGCCAGCAGTCATGACAGGAGCGGGGGAACTTTCTTT. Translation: CASSHDRSGGTFF.

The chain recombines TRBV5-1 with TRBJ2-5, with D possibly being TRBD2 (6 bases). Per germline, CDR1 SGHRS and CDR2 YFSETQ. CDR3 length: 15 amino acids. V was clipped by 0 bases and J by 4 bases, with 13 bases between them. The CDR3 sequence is CASSLGGGGSETQYF. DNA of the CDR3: TGCGCCAGCAGCTTGGGCGGTGGGGGGTCAGAGACCCAGTACTTC.

The DNA of the CDR3 is TGTGCCACCAGCAAAGAGAGTGGGCTTTATGGCTACACCTTC. Protein: CATSKESGLYGYTF. The J gene is TRBJ1-2, the V gene TRBV15; D unclear. In germline, CDR1 is LNHNV, CDR2 YYDKDF (reference sequence). Trimming stripped 4 bases from V and 5 bases from J, with 14 bases between. There are 14 residues in the CDR3.

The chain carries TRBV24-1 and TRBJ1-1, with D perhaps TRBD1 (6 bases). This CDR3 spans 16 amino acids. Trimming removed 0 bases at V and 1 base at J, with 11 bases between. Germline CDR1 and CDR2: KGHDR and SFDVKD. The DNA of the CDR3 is TGTGCCACCAGTGATTTGCTACAGGGTAGGAACACTGAAGCTTTCTTT. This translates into CATSDLLQGRNTEAFF.

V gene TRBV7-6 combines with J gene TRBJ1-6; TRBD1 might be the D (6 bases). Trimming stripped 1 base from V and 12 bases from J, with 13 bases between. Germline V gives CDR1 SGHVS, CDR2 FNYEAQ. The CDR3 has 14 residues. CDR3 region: CASSLGGLGGPLHF. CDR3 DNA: TGTGCCAGCAGCTTAGGCGGACTAGGGGGACCCCTCCACTTT.

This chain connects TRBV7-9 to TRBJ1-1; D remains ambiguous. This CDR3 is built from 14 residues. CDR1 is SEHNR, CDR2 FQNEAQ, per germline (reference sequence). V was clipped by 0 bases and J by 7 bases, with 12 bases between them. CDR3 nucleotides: TGTGCCAGCAGCTTAGCCCGTGAGGGCGGTGAAGCTTTCTTT. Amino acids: CASSLAREGGEAFF.

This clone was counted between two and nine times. As DNA, the CDR3 is TGCGCCAGCAGCCATCCCTCTCAACTCCAGGGATGGGACACCGGGGAGCTGTTTTTT. This codes for CASSHPSQLQGWDTGELFF. The rearrangement links TRBV4-3 to TRBJ2-2, with D possibly matching TRBD1 (5 bases). Germline V gene data show CDR1 as LGHNA and CDR2 as YSLEER. V lost 3 bases to trimming and J lost 3 bases, with 23 bases between them. The CDR3 spans 19 residues.

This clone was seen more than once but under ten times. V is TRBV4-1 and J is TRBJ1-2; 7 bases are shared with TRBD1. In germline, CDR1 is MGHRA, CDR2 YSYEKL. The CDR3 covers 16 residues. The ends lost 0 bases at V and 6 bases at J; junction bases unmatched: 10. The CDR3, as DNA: TGCGCCAGCAGCCAAGACCCCGGGACAGATCGTCATGGCTACACCTTC. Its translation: CASSQDPGTDRHGYTF.

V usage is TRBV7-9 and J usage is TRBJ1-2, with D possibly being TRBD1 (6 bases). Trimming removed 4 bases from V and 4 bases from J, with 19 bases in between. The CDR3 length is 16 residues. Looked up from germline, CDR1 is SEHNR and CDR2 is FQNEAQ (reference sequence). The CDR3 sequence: CASSSLSLGAFYGYTF. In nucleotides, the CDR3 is TGTGCCAGCAGCTCCCTCTCGTTGGGGGCCTTCTATGGCTACACCTTC.

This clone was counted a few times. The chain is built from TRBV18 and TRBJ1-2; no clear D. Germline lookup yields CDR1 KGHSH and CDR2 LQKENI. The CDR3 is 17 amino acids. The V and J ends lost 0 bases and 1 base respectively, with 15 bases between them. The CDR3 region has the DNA TGTGCCAGCTCACCACCGAATAGAAATAGATATAACTATGGCTACACCTTC. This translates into CASSPPNRNRYNYGYTF.

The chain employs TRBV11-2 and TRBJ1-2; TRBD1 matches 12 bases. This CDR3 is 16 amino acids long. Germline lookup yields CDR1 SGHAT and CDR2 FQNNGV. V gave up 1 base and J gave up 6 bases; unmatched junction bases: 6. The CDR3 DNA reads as TGTGCCAGCAGCTTAGCCCGGGGGACAGGGGGCGATGGCTACACCTTC. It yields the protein CASSLARGTGGDGYTF.

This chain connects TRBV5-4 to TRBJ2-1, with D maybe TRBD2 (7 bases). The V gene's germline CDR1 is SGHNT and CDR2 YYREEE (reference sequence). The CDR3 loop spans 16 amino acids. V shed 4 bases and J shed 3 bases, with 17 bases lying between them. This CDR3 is CASSRGGTGLYNEQFF. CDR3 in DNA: TGTGCCAGCAGCAGGGGGGGGACTGGCCTCTACAATGAGCAGTTCTTC.

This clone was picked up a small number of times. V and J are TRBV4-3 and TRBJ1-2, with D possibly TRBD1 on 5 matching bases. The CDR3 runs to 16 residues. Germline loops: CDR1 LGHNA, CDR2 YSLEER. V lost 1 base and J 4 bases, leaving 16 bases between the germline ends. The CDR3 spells CASSQAGVTMSYGYTF. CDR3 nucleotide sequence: TGCGCCAGCAGCCAAGCGGGGGTGACAATGTCCTATGGCTACACCTTC.

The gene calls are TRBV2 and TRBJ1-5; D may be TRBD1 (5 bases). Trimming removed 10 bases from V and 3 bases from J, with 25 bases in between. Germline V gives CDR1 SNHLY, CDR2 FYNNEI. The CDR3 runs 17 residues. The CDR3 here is CATLPTLSTGNNQPQHF. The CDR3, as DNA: TGTGCCACCCTCCCCACCCTAAGTACAGGAAACAATCAGCCCCAGCATTTT.

The CDR3 loop is CASSAVTSSTYNEQFF. CDR3 bases: TGTGCCAGCAGTGCCGTAACTAGCAGCACCTACAATGAGCAGTTCTTC. The V and J genes are TRBV25-1 and TRBJ2-1; a possible D gene is TRBD2 (6 bases). The CDR3 length is 16 residues. Germline CDR1 and CDR2: MGHDK and SYGVNS. V was trimmed by 4 bases and J by 2 bases, leaving 15 bases between them.

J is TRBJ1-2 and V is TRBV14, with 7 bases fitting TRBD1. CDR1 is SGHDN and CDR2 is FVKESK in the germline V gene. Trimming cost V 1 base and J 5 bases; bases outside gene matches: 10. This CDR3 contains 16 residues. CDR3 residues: CASSQVAGTGAYGYTF. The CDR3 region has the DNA TGTGCCAGCAGCCAAGTTGCGGGTACAGGGGCATATGGCTACACCTTC.

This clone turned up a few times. CDR3 sequence reads: CASSLGLGREQYF. DNA for the CDR3: TGTGCCAGCAGCCTCGGACTAGGACGCGAGCAGTACTTC. The chain is built from TRBV6-6 and TRBJ2-7, with 7 bases lining up with TRBD2. CDR3 size: 13 residues. V was clipped by 6 bases and J by 6 bases; unmatched bases: 8. Germline assignment: CDR1 MNHNY and CDR2 SVGAGI (reference sequence).